One sample yielded the 13 T cell receptor beta chains listed below, sequenced in a study of shared clonotypes between healthy human individuals. Sequenced by immunoSEQ multiplex PCR; TCRdb stores in-frame clones only, minus some. In the table there are fewer than 400,000 clones, over 65% of which are singletons. The sample was memory CD4+ T cells sorted from blood. Subset: CD45RA-negative fraction. These receptors were collected from a man aged 25-40 years in good health.

V usage is TRBV2 and J usage is TRBJ1-2; no definite D call. This CDR3 region has 13 residues. The germline V gene encodes CDR1 SNHLY and CDR2 FYNNEI. V lost 2 bases to trimming and J lost 1 base, with 5 bases between them. CDR3 DNA: TGTGCCAGCAGTGAACAGGATAACTATGGCTACACCTTC. This codes for CASSEQDNYGYTF.

The chain combines TRBV28 with TRBJ1-5; D may be TRBD1 (6 bases). The V gene's germline CDR1 is MDHEN and CDR2 SYDVKM. Trimming pared 6 bases from V and 0 bases from J, leaving 18 bases between. There are 17 residues in the CDR3. CDR3 sequence: CASSLAWAGVSNQPQHF. CDR3 DNA: TGTGCCAGCAGCTTGGCCTGGGCAGGGGTTAGCAATCAGCCCCAGCATTTT.

This chain connects TRBV5-4 to TRBJ2-7, with 10 bases fitting TRBD1. The CDR3 sequence is 14 residues long. Germline-derived CDR1 and CDR2 are SGHNT and YYREEE (reference sequence). V was pared by 2 bases and J by 7 bases, with 6 bases of the junction left unmatched. The CDR3 is CASSFPDRGSEQYF. In nucleotides, the CDR3 is TGTGCCAGCAGCTTTCCGGACAGGGGGAGTGAGCAGTACTTC.

The rearrangement uses TRBV28 and TRBJ1-2; 7 bases are shared with TRBD1. CDR1 MDHEN and CDR2 SYDVKM come from the germline V gene. Losses at the gene ends were 5 bases for V and 7 bases for J; bases not matched to a gene: 13. The CDR3 consists of 15 residues. CDR3 region: CASSPLKWDRPGYTF. The CDR3 DNA reads TGTGCCAGCAGTCCCCTGAAGTGGGACAGACCTGGCTACACCTTC.

This chain connects TRBV28 to TRBJ2-5; 8 nucleotides align to TRBD1. J gave up 3 bases and V 6 bases, and 12 bases lay outside the gene matches. CDR3 length: 16 amino acids. Germline V gene sequence: CDR1 MDHEN, CDR2 SYDVKM. The CDR3 coding sequence is TGTGCCAGCAGCCGGGGGACAGGAACGAGTGAAGAGACCCAGTACTTC. It yields the protein CASSRGTGTSEETQYF.

This clone was recorded a few times. The V gene is TRBV27, the J gene TRBJ2-7, with a possible D match to TRBD2 (6 bases). The CDR3 extends over 16 amino acids. Deletions cut 5 bases from V and 0 bases from J, with 17 bases between. Per germline, CDR1 MNHEY and CDR2 SMNVEV (reference sequence). The CDR3 coding sequence is TGTGCCAGCAGTCCGAGAACTAGCCTCAGCTCCTACGAGCAGTACTTC. Amino acids: CASSPRTSLSSYEQYF.

The chain is built from TRBV4-3 and TRBJ2-1; D gene ambiguous. The CDR3 is 15 residues long. V was clipped by 0 bases and J by 5 bases, with 11 bases between them. Per germline, CDR1 LGHNA and CDR2 YSLEER. In DNA form, the CDR3 reads TGCGCCAGCAGCCAAGAAGTGGGCGCTAACAATGAGCAGTTCTTC. This gives the protein CASSQEVGANNEQFF.

On this clone itself: At one boundary the junction diverges from the germline segment, which might be a read error. The J gene is TRBJ2-4, the V gene TRBV20-1, with 9 bases aligning to TRBD2. This CDR3 is 11 amino acids long. Germline assignment: CDR1 DFQATT and CDR2 SNEGSKA (reference sequence). Here the CDR3 reads CSAGTREGRFF. CDR3 in DNA: TGCAGTGCCGGGACGCGGGAGGGCCGATTTTTC.

The chain links TRBV5-1 to TRBJ2-1, with 13 bases aligning to TRBD2. The V gene end was trimmed by 4 bases and the J gene end by 7 bases; junction bases not matched to a gene: 11. The CDR3 is made up of 17 amino acids. The germline V gene encodes CDR1 SGHRS and CDR2 YFSETQ. CDR3 sequence: CASSRDLWTSGSNEQFF. The CDR3 DNA sequence: TGCGCCAGCAGCCGGGATCTTTGGACTAGCGGGAGTAATGAGCAGTTCTTC.

The V call is TRBV6-1, the J call TRBJ1-1; no clear D. Trimming took off 6 bases at V and 11 bases at J, with 16 bases between the two ends. The CDR3 spans 12 residues. Germline V lookup: CDR1 MNHNS, CDR2 SASEGT. The CDR3 sequence: CASRERPAGAFF. In DNA, the CDR3 is TGTGCCAGCAGGGAGAGACCGGCGGGGGCTTTCTTT.

This clone is a singleton in its sample. The chain is built from TRBV15 and TRBJ2-1, with 12 bases lining up with TRBD2. The CDR3 runs 20 residues. The junction had 27 bases not matched to a gene; V was cut back by 3 bases and J by 15 bases. From germline, CDR1 is LNHNV and CDR2 YYDKDF (reference sequence). CDR3 in amino acids: CATSRVLAGGTSLHHHLRFF. The CDR3 nucleotides are TGTGCCACCAGCAGGGTTCTAGCGGGAGGGACCTCCCTTCACCACCACTTGAGGTTCTTC.

This clone was seen more than once but under ten times. This chain joins TRBV5-1 and TRBJ1-1; 7 bases map to TRBD1. This CDR3 is 16 amino acids long. V trimming: 4 bases; J trimming: 0 bases; junction bases outside the gene matches: 9. Germline V gives CDR1 SGHRS, CDR2 YFSETQ. The CDR3 is CASSTGTVHMNTEAFF. CDR3 sequence (DNA): TGCGCCAGCAGCACGGGGACAGTCCACATGAACACTGAAGCTTTCTTT.

The chain links TRBV20-1 to TRBJ1-1, with D hard to call. The CDR3 totals 11 residues. CDR1 is DFQATT and CDR2 is SNEGSKA in the germline V gene (reference sequence). The V end was cut by 3 bases, the J end by 4 bases, with 6 bases between. The CDR3 sequence: CSARGGTEAFF. The CDR3 bases are TGCAGTGCTAGGGGTGGCACTGAAGCTTTCTTT.